This TCR beta chain was retrieved from a study of technical replicates of blood from a few donors. CDR1 MGHRA and CDR2 YSYEKL come from the germline V gene. This CDR3 spans 16 amino acids. With 1 base clipped from V and 2 bases from J, the junction kept 4 bases outside the gene matches. Profiled with immunoSEQ multiplex PCR; TCRdb holds only in-frame clones, not every one. The repertoire holds approximately 80,000 clones, roughly 91% seen once, with less than 0.3% in the top ten. Sequenced: T cells isolated from PBMCs. The J gene is TRBJ1-2, the V gene TRBV4-1; 10 bases map to TRBD1. This receptor was identified in a human donor in good health. CDR3 sequence reads: CASSQVGDRGNYGYTF. CDR3 nucleotide sequence: TGCGCCAGCAGCCAAGTGGGGGACAGGGGAAACTATGGCTACACCTTC.